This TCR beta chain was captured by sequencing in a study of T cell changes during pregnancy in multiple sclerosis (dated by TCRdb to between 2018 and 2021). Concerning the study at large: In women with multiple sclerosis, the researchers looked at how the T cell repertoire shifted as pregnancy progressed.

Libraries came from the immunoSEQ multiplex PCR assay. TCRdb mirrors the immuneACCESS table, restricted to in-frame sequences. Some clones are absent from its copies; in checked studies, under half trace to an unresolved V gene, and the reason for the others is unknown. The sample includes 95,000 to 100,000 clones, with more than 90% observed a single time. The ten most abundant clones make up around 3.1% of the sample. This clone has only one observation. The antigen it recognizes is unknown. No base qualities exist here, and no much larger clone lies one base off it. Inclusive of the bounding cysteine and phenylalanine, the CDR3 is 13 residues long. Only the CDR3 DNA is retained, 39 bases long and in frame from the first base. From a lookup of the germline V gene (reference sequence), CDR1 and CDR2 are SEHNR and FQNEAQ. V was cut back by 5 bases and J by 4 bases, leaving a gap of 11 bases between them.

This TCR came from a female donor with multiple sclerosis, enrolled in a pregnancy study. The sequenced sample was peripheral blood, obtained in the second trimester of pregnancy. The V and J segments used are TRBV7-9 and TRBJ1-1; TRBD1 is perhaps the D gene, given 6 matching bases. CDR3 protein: CASSRRGGTEAFF. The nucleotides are TGTGCCAGCAGCCGGAGGGGGGGCACTGAAGCTTTCTTT.